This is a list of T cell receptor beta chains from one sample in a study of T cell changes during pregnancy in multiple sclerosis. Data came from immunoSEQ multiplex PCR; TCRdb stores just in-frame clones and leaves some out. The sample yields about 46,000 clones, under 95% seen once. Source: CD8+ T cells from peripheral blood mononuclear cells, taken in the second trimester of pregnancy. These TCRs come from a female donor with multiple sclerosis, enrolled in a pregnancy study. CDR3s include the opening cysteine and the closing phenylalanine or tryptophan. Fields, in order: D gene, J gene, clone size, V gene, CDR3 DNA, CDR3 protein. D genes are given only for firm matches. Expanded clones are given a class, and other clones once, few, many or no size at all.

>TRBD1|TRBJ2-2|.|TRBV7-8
TGTGCCAGCAGCCTAGTAGACGGGACAGGGGGCTTCAACACCGGGGAGCTGTTTTTT
CASSLVDGTGGFNTGELFF
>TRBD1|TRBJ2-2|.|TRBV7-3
TGTGCCAGCAGCCCAGGGGGCGGTGGCGGGGAGCTGTTTTTT
CASSPGGGGGELFF
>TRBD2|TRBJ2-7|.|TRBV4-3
TGCGCCAGCAGCCAATCACTAGCGGGGGGACCCTACGAGCAGTACTTC
CASSQSLAGGPYEQYF
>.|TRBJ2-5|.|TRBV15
TGTGCCACCAAGGGGAAATCGGAGACCCAGTACTTC
CATKGKSETQYF
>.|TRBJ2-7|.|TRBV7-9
TGTGCCAGCAGCTTCCGGGATAACTCCTACGAGCAGTACTTC
CASSFRDNSYEQYF
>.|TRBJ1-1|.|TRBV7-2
TGTGCCAGCAGCTGGTATCTAATGAACACTGAAGCTTTCTTT
CASSWYLMNTEAFF
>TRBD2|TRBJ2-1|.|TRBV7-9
TGTGCCAGCAGCCCTAGCGGCGTTGAGGGTTGGTTGGAGCAGTTCTTC
CASSPSGVEGWLEQFF
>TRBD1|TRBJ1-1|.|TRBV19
TGTGCCAGTAGTCTGACAGGGTACACTGAAGCTTTCTTT
CASSLTGYTEAFF
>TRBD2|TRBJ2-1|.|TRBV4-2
TGTGCCAGCAGCCAAGGACCGGTGGGGCTAGCGGGGGACAATGAGCAGTTCTTC
CASSQGPVGLAGDNEQFF
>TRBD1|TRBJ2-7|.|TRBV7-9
TGTGCCAGCAGCCCCCTTGGGGACAGGGGTATGGGCGAGCAGTACTTC
CASSPLGDRGMGEQYF
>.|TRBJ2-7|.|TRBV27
TGTGCCAGCAGTTACCTTCCGTCGAGTTACGAGCAGTACTTC
CASSYLPSSYEQYF
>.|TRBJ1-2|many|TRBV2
TGTGCCAGCACAGTGAGGAGGGATGGCTACACCTTC
CASTVRRDGYTF
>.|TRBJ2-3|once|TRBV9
TGTGCCAGCAGCCCCTCCGTGGCGGGGTTGTCAGATACGCAGTATTTT
CASSPSVAGLSDTQYF
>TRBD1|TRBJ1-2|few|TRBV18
TGTGCCAGCTCACCTACAGGGGGCCGGGATGGCTACACCTTC
CASSPTGGRDGYTF
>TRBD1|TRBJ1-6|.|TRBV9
TGTGCCAGCAGGATTCCGGGACAGGGCGCCTATAATTCACCCCTCCACTTT
CASRIPGQGAYNSPLHF
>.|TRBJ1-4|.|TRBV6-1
TGTGCCAGCAGTGAACCGTCCAGGGTGGGTGAAAAACTGTTTTTT
CASSEPSRVGEKLFF
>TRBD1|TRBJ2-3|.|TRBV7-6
TGTGCCAGCAGCTTAGCCCCCCCCCAGGGGGCTCCCACAGATACGCAGTATTTT
CASSLAPPQGAPTDTQYF
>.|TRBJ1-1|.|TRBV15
TGTGCCACCAGCAGAGGACGGGGGAACACTGAAGCTTTCTTT
CATSRGRGNTEAFF
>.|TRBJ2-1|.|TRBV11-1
TGTGCCAGCAGCTGGAACGGGGTGAATGAGCAGTTCTTC
CASSWNGVNEQFF
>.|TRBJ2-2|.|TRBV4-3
TGCGCCAGCAGCCAAGGGCTGGGACATGCCACCGGGGAGCTGTTTTTT
CASSQGLGHATGELFF
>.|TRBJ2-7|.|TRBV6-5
TGTGCCAGCAAGGAGCAGGGTGCCTACGAGCAGTACTTC
CASKEQGAYEQYF
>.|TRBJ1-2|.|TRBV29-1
TGCAGCGTTGTGGGCAGCTATGGCTACACCTTC
CSVVGSYGYTF
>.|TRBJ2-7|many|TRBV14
TGTGCCAGCAGCCAAGAGGGGGGTTCTTGGTCCTACGAGCAGTACTTC
CASSQEGGSWSYEQYF
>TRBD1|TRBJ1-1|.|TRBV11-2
TGTGCCAGCAGCCCGATGACCGGGACAGGGGGCACTGAAGCTTTCTTT
CASSPMTGTGGTEAFF
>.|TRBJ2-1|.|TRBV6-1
TGTGCCAGCAGTGCCGACAGGAGCTCCTACAATGAGCAGTTCTTC
CASSADRSSYNEQFF
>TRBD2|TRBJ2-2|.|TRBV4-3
TGCGCCAGCAGCCCAAGACTAGCGGGGGGTCCCGGGGAGCTGTTTTTT
CASSPRLAGGPGELFF
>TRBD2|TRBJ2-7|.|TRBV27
TGTGCCAGCAGCCACTCGGGGGGACCCTACGAGCAGTACTTC
CASSHSGGPYEQYF
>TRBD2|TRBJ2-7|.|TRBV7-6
TGTGCCAGCAGCTTATGGGCTAGCGGGGGGACCTACGAGCAGTACTTC
CASSLWASGGTYEQYF
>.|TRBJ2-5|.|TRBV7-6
TGTGCCAGCAGCCCCCCCCGCGACGGGTACCAAGAGACCCAGTACTTC
CASSPPRDGYQETQYF
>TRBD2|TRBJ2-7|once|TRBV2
TGTGCCAGCAGTGAAGCAAGCGGGGTCGTCTACGAGCAGTACTTC
CASSEASGVVYEQYF
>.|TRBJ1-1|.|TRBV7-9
TGTGCCAGCAGCTCCCGTCTGGGCGTAGCTTTCTTT
CASSSRLGVAFF
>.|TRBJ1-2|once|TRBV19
TGTGCCACGGGGAGCTATGGCTACACCTTC
CATGSYGYTF
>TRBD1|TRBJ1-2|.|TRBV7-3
TGTGCCAGCAGCCTATCCGGGACAGGGAATGGCTACACCTTC
CASSLSGTGNGYTF
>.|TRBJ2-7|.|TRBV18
TGTGCCAGCTCACCAGGACAGACCTACGAGCAGTACTTC
CASSPGQTYEQYF
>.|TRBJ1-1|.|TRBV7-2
TGTGCCAGCAGCTCCCTCCCGGACTCTACTGAAGCTTTCTTT
CASSSLPDSTEAFF
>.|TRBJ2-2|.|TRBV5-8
TGTGCCAGCAGCCTAGGACTCATAAACACCGGGGAGCTGTTTTTT
CASSLGLINTGELFF
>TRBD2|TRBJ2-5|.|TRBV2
TGTGCCAGCAGTGCCGCACTAGCGGGGGACGAGACCCAGTACTTC
CASSAALAGDETQYF
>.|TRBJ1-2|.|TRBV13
TGTGCCAGCAGCCTCGGACAGTCAGGATATGGCTACACCTTC
CASSLGQSGYGYTF
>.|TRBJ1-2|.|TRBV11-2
TGTGCCAGCAGCTTAGATGTAGGACAATACTATGGCTACACCTTC
CASSLDVGQYYGYTF
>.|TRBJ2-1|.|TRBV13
TGTGCCAGCAGCTTGGGCCCTTACAATGAGCAGTTCTTC
CASSLGPYNEQFF
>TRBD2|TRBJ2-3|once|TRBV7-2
TGTGCCAGCAGCTTTGGCCAGCGGGGGGGGACGGATACGCAGTATTTT
CASSFGQRGGTDTQYF
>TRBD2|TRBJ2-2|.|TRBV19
TGTGCCAGTAGTATCGGGGACTACCCCCGGGGTGGGGAGCTGTTTTTT
CASSIGDYPRGGELFF
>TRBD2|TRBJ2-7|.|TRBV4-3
TGCGCCAGCAGCCAAACCCGAGCGGGGGGCTACGAGCAGTACTTC
CASSQTRAGGYEQYF
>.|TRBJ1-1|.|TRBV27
TGTGCCAGCAGTCACGTTAGTAGCACTGAAGCTTTCTTT
CASSHVSSTEAFF
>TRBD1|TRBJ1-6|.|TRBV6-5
TGTGCCAGCAGGGGACAGGGGAATGATTCACCCCTCCACTTT
CASRGQGNDSPLHF
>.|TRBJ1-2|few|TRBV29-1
TGCAGCGCCCCCGAGTCCTATGGCTACACCTTC
CSAPESYGYTF
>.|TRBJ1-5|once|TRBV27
TGTGCCAGCAGTTTTTCGGGACTTACGGGGGATCAGCCCCAGCATTTT
CASSFSGLTGDQPQHF